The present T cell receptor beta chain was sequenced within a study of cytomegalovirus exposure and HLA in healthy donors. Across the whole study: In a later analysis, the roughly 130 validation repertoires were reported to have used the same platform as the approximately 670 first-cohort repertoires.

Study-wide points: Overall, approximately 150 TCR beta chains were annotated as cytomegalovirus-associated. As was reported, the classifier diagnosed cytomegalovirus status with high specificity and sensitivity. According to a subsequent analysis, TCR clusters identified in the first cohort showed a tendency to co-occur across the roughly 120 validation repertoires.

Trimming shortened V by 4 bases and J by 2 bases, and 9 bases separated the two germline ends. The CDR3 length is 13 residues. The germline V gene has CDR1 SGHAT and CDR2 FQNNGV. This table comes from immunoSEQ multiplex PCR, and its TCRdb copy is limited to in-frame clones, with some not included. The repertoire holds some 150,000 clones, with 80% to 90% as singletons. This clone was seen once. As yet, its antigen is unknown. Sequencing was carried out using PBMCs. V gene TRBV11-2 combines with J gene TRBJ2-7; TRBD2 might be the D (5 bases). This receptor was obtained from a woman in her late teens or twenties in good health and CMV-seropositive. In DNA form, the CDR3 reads TGTGCCAGCAGCTCAGCGGTTACCTACGAGCAGTACTTC. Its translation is CASSSAVTYEQYF.